These T cell receptor beta chains were read from a single sample in a study of blood T cells in healthy people across ages. Via MiXCR, TCRdb re-called the 5' RACE reads, giving one row per CDR3 protein. The data show over 950,000 distinct CDR3 sequences, more than 30% seen once. The source material was blood. These receptor sequences come from a man younger than 30 in good health. Both conserved end residues are part of each CDR3. The D gene is left open where the match is weak. Size is omitted from some rows. Given values are once, few, many or a class for expanded clones.

>.|TRBV6-5|.|TRBJ1-2
TGTGCCAGCAGTTACTCAGGGGATCCCTCTAACTATGGCTACACCTTC
CASSYSGDPSNYGYTF
>TRBD2|TRBV27|.|TRBJ2-1
TGTGCCAGCAGTTTAGCGTTCAGCGGGGGGGCTTACAATGAGCAGTTCTTC
CASSLAFSGGAYNEQFF
>.|TRBV7-2|.|TRBJ1-2
TGTGCCAGCAGCTTTGTATTAGGAGAAGGCTACACCTTC
CASSFVLGEGYTF
>TRBD2|TRBV12-3/TRBV12-4|.|TRBJ2-3
TGTGCCAGCACCGCAAGCGGGGTCACAGATACGCAGTATTTT
CASTASGVTDTQYF
>TRBD1|TRBV4-2|.|TRBJ1-6
TGTGCCAGCAGCCCATTAGGGACAGGGGATTCACCCCTCCACTTT
CASSPLGTGDSPLHF
>TRBD1|TRBV9|.|TRBJ2-7
TGTGCCAGCAGCGAGGGACAGGCCCACGTCTACGAGCAGTACTTC
CASSEGQAHVYEQYF
>.|TRBV20-1|.|TRBJ2-3
TGCAGTGCTCCCGGGAGTGCGGGGACGGTAACAGATACGCAGTATTTT
CSAPGSAGTVTDTQYF
>TRBD1|TRBV5-1|.|TRBJ1-1
TGCGCCAGCAGCAAGACAGGGGAGGGACACACTGAAGCTTTCTTT
CASSKTGEGHTEAFF
>.|TRBV6-2/TRBV6-3|few|TRBJ2-1
TGTGCCAGCAGTTACCCCGACTTGGAGGAGTTCTTC
CASSYPDLEEFF
>.|TRBV4-1|.|TRBJ2-2
TGCGCCAGCAGCTTCGAAGAGTACGGGGAGCTGTTTTTT
CASSFEEYGELFF
>.|TRBV5-1|few|TRBJ2-4
TGCGCCAGCAGAGTTTATCCCTCCAGTGACATTCAGTACTTC
CASRVYPSSDIQYF
>.|TRBV3-1|.|TRBJ1-2
TGTGCCAGCAGCCAAGATCGGGGCCTCCGCTGGGGCTACACCTTC
CASSQDRGLRWGYTF
>.|TRBV20-1|few|TRBJ1-2
TGCAGTGCTAGATTCGGGGGCCGCTATGGCTACACCTTC
CSARFGGRYGYTF
>.|TRBV28|.|TRBJ2-6
TGTGCCAGCAGTTTGGGGGGCCCCTCTGGGGCCAACGTCCTGACTTTC
CASSLGGPSGANVLTF
>TRBD1|TRBV4-3|many|TRBJ1-2
TGCGCCAGCAGCCAAGAGAGGGACAGGCCTTATGGCTACACCTTC
CASSQERDRPYGYTF
>.|TRBV12-3/TRBV12-4|.|TRBJ1-2
TGTGCCAGCAGTGCTAACACAGGGTACTATGGCTACACCTTC
CASSANTGYYGYTF
>.|TRBV27|few|TRBJ1-5
TGTGCCAGCAAACAGGGTCTTAGCAATCAGCCCCAGCATTTT
CASKQGLSNQPQHF
>TRBD1|TRBV20-1|.|TRBJ1-1
TGCAGTGCTAGACAACAGGGGGCTCCGAACACTGAAGCTTTCTTT
CSARQQGAPNTEAFF